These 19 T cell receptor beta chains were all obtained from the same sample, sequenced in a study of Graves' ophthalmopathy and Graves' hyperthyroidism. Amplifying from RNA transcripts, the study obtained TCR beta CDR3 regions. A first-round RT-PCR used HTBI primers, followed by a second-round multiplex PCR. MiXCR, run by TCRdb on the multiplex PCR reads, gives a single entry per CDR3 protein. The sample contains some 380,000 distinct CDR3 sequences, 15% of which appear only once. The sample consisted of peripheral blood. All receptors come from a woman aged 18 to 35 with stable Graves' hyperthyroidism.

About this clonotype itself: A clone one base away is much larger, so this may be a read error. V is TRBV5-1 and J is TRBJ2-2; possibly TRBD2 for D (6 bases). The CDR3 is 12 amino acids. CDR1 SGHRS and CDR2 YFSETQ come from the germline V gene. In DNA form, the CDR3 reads TGCGCCAGCAGGGGACGGGACGGGGGGCTGTTTTTT. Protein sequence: CASRGRDGGLFF.

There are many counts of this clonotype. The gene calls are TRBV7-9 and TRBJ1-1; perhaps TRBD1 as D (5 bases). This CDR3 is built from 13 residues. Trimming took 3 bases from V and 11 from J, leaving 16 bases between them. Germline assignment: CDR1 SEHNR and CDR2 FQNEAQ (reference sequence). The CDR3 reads CASSFRDEMWAFF. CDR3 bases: TGTGCCAGCAGCTTCCGGGACGAAATGTGGGCTTTCTTT.

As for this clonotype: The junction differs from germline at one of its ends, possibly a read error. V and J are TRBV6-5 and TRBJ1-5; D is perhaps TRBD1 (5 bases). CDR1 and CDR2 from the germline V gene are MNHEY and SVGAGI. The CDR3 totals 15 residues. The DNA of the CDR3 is TGTGCCAGCAGTTTCCCGACAGATATGACTCAGGCCCAGCATTTT. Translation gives CASSFPTDMTQAQHF.

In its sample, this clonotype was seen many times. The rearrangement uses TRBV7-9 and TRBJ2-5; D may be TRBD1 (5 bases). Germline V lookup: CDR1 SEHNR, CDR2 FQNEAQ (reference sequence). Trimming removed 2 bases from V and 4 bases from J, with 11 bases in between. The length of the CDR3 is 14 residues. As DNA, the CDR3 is TGTGCCAGCAGCTTAATAGCAGGGCGAGAGACCCAGTACTTC. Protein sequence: CASSLIAGRETQYF.

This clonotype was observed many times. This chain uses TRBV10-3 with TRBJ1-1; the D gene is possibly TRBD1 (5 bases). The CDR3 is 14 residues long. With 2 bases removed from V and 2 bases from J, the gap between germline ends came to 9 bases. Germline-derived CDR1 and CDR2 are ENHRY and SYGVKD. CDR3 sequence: CAISETGVNTEAFF. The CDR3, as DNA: TGTGCCATCAGTGAGACGGGGGTAAACACTGAAGCTTTCTTT.

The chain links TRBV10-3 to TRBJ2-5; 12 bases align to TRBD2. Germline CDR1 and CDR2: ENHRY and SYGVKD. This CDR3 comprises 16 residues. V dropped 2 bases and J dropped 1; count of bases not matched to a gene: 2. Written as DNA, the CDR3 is TGTGCCATCAGTGAGGGACTAGCGGGAATCCAAGAGACCCAGTACTTC. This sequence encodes CAISEGLAGIQETQYF.

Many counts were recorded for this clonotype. DNA for the CDR3: TGTGCCAGTAGTATCTCCATCTCCACCGGGGAGCTGTTTTTT. Translated, it gives CASSISISTGELFF. The chain has TRBV19 and TRBJ2-2; D is uncertain. This CDR3 has 14 residues. The germline V gene has CDR1 LNHDA and CDR2 SQIVND (reference sequence). The germline V and J ends were trimmed by 3 bases and 4 bases, with 9 bases remaining between them.

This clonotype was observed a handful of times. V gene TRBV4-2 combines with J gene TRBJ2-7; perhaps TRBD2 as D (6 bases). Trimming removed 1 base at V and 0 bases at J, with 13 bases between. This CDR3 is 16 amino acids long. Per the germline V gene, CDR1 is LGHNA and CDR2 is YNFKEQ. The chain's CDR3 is CASSQGGGASSYEQYF. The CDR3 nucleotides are TGTGCCAGCAGCCAAGGAGGCGGGGCTAGCTCCTACGAGCAGTACTTC.

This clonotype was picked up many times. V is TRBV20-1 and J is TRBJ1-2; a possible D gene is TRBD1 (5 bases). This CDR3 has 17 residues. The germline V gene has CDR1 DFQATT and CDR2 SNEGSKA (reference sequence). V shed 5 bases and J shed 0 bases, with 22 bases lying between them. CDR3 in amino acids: CSAWSIDSNEANYGYTF. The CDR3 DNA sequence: TGCAGTGCTTGGTCGATTGACAGTAACGAAGCTAACTATGGCTACACCTTC.

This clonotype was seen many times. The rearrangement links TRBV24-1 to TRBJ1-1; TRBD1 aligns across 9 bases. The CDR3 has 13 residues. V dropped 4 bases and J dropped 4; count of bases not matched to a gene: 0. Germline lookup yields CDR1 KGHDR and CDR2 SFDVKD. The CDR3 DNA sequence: TGTGCCACCAGTGAGGACAGGGGCACTGAAGCTTTCTTT. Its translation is CATSEDRGTEAFF.

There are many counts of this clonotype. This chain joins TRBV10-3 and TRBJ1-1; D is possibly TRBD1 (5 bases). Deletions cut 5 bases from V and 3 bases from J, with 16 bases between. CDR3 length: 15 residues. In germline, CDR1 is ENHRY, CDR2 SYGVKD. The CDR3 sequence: CAISPSKVRDTEAFF. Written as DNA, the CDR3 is TGTGCCATCAGTCCTTCCAAGGTCAGGGACACTGAAGCTTTCTTT.

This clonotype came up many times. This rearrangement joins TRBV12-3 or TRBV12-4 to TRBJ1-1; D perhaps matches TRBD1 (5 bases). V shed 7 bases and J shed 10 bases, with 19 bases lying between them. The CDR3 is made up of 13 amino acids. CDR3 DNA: TGTGCCAGCACCTTCCCGGGGGGAGGGATAGCTTTCTTT. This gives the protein CASTFPGGGIAFF.

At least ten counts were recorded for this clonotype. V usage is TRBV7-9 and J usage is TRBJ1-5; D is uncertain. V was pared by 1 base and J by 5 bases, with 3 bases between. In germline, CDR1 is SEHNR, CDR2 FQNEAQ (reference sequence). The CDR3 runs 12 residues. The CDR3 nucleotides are TGTGCCAGCAGCTTAGATTATCAGCCCCAGCATTTT. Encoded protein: CASSLDYQPQHF.

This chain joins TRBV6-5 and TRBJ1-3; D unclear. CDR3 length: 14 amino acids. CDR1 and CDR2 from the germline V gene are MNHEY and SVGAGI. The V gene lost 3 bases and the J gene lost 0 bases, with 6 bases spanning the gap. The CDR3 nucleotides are TGTGCCAGCAGTTATTCGTCCTCTGGAAACACCATATATTTT. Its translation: CASSYSSSGNTIYF.

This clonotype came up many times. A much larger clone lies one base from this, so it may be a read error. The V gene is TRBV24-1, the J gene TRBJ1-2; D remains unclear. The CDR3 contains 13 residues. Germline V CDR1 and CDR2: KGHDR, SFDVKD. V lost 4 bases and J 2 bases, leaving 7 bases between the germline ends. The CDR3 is CATSETGNYGYTF. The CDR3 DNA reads TGTGCCACCAGTGAGACCGGGAACTATGGCTACACCTTC.

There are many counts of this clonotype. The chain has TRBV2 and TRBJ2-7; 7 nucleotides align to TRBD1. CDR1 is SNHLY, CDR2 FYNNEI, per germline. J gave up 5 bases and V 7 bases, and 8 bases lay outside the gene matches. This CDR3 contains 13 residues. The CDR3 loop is CASIIDRVDEQYF. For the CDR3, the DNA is TGTGCCAGCATTATTGACAGGGTGGACGAGCAGTACTTC.

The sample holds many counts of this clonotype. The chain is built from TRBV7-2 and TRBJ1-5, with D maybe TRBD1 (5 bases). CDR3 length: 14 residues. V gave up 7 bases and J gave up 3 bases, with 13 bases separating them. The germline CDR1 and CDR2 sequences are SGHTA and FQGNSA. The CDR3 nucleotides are TGTGCCAGCACCCCAGGGACCCCCAATCAGCCCCAGCATTTT. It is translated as CASTPGTPNQPQHF.

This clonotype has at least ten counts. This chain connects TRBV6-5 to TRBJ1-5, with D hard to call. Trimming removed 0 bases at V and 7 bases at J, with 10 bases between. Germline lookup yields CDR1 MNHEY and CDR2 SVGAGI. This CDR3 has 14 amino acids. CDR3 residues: CASSYSSPLQPQHF. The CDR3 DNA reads TGTGCCAGCAGTTACTCCTCCCCTTTACAGCCCCAGCATTTT.

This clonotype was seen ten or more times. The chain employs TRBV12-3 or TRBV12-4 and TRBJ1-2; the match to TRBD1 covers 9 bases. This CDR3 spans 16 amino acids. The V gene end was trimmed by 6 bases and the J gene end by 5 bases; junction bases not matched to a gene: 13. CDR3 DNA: TGTGCCAGCAGACGACTAGGACAGGGGAGGGCTTATGGCTACACCTTC. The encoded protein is CASRRLGQGRAYGYTF.